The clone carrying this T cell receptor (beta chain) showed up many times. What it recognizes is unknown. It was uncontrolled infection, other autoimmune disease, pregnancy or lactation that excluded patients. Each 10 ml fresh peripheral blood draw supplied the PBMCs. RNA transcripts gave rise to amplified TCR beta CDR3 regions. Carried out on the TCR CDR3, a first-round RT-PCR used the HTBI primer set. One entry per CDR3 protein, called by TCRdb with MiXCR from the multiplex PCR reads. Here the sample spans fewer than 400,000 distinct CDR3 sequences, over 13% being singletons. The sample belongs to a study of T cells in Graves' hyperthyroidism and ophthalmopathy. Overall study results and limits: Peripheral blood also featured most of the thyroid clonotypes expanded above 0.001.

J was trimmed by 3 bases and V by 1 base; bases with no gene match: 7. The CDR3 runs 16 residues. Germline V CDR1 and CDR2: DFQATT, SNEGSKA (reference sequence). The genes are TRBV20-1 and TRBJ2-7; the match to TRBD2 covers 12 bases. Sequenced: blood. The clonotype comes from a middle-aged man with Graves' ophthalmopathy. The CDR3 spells CSARGSTSGSSYEQYF. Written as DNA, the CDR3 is TGCAGTGCTAGAGGGTCGACTAGCGGGAGTAGCTACGAGCAGTACTTC.